Listed below are T cell receptor beta chains from one sample, sequenced in a study of early stage breast cancer tumors. TCRdb keeps only in-frame clones here, not all; method: immunoSEQ multiplex PCR. The table lists 65,000 to 75,000 clones, approximately 80% of them singletons. Sequenced sample: blood. The receptors were gathered from a person aged 40-50 years with breast cancer. The CDR3 runs from the conserved cysteine through the conserved F or W. Each record gives: J gene, clone size, V gene, D gene, CDR3 protein, CDR3 DNA. D genes are given only for firm matches. Part of the rows lack a size; the others show once, few, many or a class for expanded clones.

TRBJ2-3 NA TRBV9 NA CASSVGGGTTDTQYF TGTGCCAGCAGCGTAGGTGGGGGCACCACAGATACGCAGTATTTT
TRBJ2-5 NA TRBV13 TRBD2 CASSLGLAGDQETQYF TGTGCCAGCAGCTTAGGCCTTGCGGGAGACCAAGAGACCCAGTACTTC
TRBJ2-1 NA TRBV29-1 NA CSAHLAEQFF TGCAGCGCCCATCTAGCGGAGCAGTTCTTC
TRBJ2-1 NA TRBV6-1 NA CASSQGPSSYNEQFF TGTGCCAGCAGTCAAGGGCCGAGCTCCTACAATGAGCAGTTCTTC
TRBJ2-2 NA TRBV27 NA CASRPTGSGELFF TGTGCCAGCAGACCCACAGGGAGCGGGGAGCTGTTTTTT
TRBJ2-7 NA TRBV11-1 TRBD1 CASSLRWDRVVSSYEQYF TGTGCCAGCAGCTTAAGGTGGGACAGGGTTGTTTCCTCCTACGAGCAGTACTTC
TRBJ1-1 NA TRBV25-1 TRBD1 CASRARGANTEAFF TGTGCCAGCAGGGCCAGGGGGGCGAACACTGAAGCTTTCTTT
TRBJ1-3 NA TRBV7-9 NA CASSLGGGSGNTIYF TGTGCCAGCAGCTTAGGAGGGGGCTCTGGAAACACCATATATTTT
TRBJ1-1 NA TRBV21-1 NA CASNKPPGTRNTEAFF TGTGCCAGCAACAAGCCCCCTGGAACTAGGAACACTGAAGCTTTCTTT
TRBJ2-5 NA TRBV7-8 NA CASSLIVAGQETQYF TGTGCCAGCAGCTTAATTGTGGCTGGTCAAGAGACCCAGTACTTC
TRBJ2-5 NA TRBV7-2 NA CASSLVGGTETQYF TGTGCCAGCAGCTTAGTCGGGGGAACAGAGACCCAGTACTTC
TRBJ2-1 NA TRBV7-9 TRBD1 CASSPWDRMGYNEQFF TGTGCCAGCAGCCCTTGGGACAGGATGGGTTACAATGAGCAGTTCTTC
TRBJ1-1 few TRBV28 TRBD1 CASIVRGQYTEAFF TGTGCCAGCATCGTTAGGGGGCAATACACTGAAGCTTTCTTT
TRBJ2-7 NA TRBV7-6 NA CASSLATGLNYEQYF TGTGCCAGCAGCTTAGCGACCGGGCTTAACTACGAGCAGTACTTC
TRBJ2-7 NA TRBV23-1 NA CASSQSVSVLAGPYEQYF TGCGCCAGCAGTCAATCTGTTTCGGTTCTGGCAGGGCCCTACGAGCAGTACTTC
TRBJ2-7 NA TRBV7-9 TRBD1 CASSPRPGTGNSYEQYF TGTGCCAGCAGCCCTCGCCCCGGGACAGGCAACTCCTACGAGCAGTACTTC
TRBJ2-7 NA TRBV13 NA CASSIDREDYEQYF TGTGCCAGCAGCATCGACAGGGAGGACTACGAGCAGTACTTC
TRBJ2-6 NA TRBV19 NA CASSGANVLTF TGTGCCAGCTCTGGGGCCAACGTCCTGACTTTC
TRBJ1-4 NA TRBV7-9 NA CASSPKGWSNEKLFF TGTGCCAGCAGCCCAAAGGGGTGGTCTAATGAAAAACTGTTTTTT
TRBJ1-1 NA TRBV27 NA CASSPRHLNTEAFF TGTGCCAGCAGTCCCAGACACTTGAACACTGAAGCTTTCTTT
TRBJ2-2 few TRBV19 NA CASTPSLVGGELFF TGTGCCAGTACCCCCAGCTTGGTCGGCGGGGAGCTGTTTTTT
TRBJ2-4 once TRBV5-1 NA CASSLGAIENIQYF TGCGCCAGCAGCTTGGGGGCCATAGAAAACATTCAGTACTTC
TRBJ2-1 once TRBV5-1 NA CASSFGSAGLLENEQFF TGCGCCAGCAGCTTCGGGTCAGCCGGACTTCTAGAGAATGAGCAGTTCTTC
TRBJ1-2 NA TRBV19 NA CASNTGYQRGYTF TGTGCCAGTAATACGGGCTATCAGCGAGGCTACACCTTC
TRBJ2-6 NA TRBV6-5 NA CASSYGGQTGANVLTF TGTGCCAGCAGTTACGGGGGACAAACTGGGGCCAACGTCCTGACTTTC
TRBJ1-3 NA TRBV30 NA CAWSREGNTIYF TGTGCCTGGTCCAGGGAGGGAAACACCATATATTTT
TRBJ2-7 NA TRBV29-1 NA CSVGAGPYEQYF TGCAGCGTTGGGGCCGGGCCCTACGAGCAGTACTTC
TRBJ2-3 NA TRBV18 TRBD2 CASSPATASGSTDTQYF TGTGCCAGCTCACCAGCAACAGCTAGCGGGAGCACAGATACGCAGTATTTT
TRBJ1-2 NA TRBV28 TRBD1 CASRGGTGGYPYGYTF TGTGCCAGCAGAGGCGGGACAGGGGGTTATCCGTATGGCTACACCTTC
TRBJ2-1 NA TRBV15 NA CATSSNLGAYNEQFF TGTGCCACCAGCAGTAACCTGGGCGCCTACAATGAGCAGTTCTTC
TRBJ2-5 NA TRBV15 TRBD2 CATSRGAGIQETQYF TGTGCCACCAGCCGGGGAGCGGGGATACAAGAGACCCAGTACTTC
TRBJ1-3 NA TRBV28 NA CASRGTDSGNTIYF TGTGCCAGCAGGGGAACAGACTCTGGAAACACCATATATTTT
TRBJ1-5 NA TRBV15 NA CATSRRVSNQPQHF TGTGCCACCAGCAGACGGGTTAGCAATCAGCCCCAGCATTTT
TRBJ2-6 NA TRBV7-8 NA CASSLRGNGANVLTF TGTGCCAGCAGCCTAAGGGGGAACGGGGCCAACGTCCTGACTTTC
TRBJ2-1 NA TRBV27 NA CASSSDGLVYNEQFF TGTGCCAGCAGTTCAGACGGGCTAGTCTACAATGAGCAGTTCTTC
TRBJ1-3 NA TRBV9 NA CASSPSENTIYF TGTGCCAGCAGCCCCTCGGAAAACACCATATATTTT
TRBJ2-1 NA TRBV9 NA CASSDAGGLDNEQFF TGTGCCAGCAGCGACGCCGGGGGACTGGACAATGAGCAGTTCTTC
TRBJ2-7 NA TRBV4-2 TRBD2 CASSQSSGERYEQYF TGTGCCAGCAGCCAATCTAGCGGGGAGCGCTACGAGCAGTACTTC
TRBJ2-1 NA TRBV19 TRBD1 CASSSHGTGAVNEQFF TGTGCCAGTAGTTCCCACGGGACAGGGGCAGTCAATGAGCAGTTCTTC
TRBJ2-1 NA TRBV20-1 NA CSASGPWEQFF TGCAGTGCTAGTGGCCCGTGGGAGCAGTTCTTC
TRBJ2-2 NA TRBV2 TRBD2 CASRSGRAAGELFF TGTGCCAGCAGGAGCGGGAGGGCCGCCGGGGAGCTGTTTTTT
TRBJ1-1 few TRBV28 TRBD1 CASSRQGPEAFF TGTGCCAGCAGCCGACAGGGACCTGAAGCTTTCTTT
TRBJ1-4 NA TRBV9 NA CASSTHGYQNEKLFF TGTGCCAGCAGTACCCACGGGTATCAAAATGAAAAACTGTTTTTT
TRBJ1-5 few TRBV7-9 NA CASSQAGVNQPQHF TGTGCCAGCAGCCAAGCAGGGGTAAATCAGCCCCAGCATTTT
TRBJ2-7 NA TRBV5-1 TRBD1 CASSSRTGTTYF TGCGCCAGCAGCTCCCGGACAGGGACGACGTACTTC
TRBJ2-2 NA TRBV5-8 NA CASSLQGQGTGELFF TGTGCCAGCAGCTTGCAGGGGCAAGGCACCGGGGAGCTGTTTTTT
TRBJ1-2 NA TRBV2 NA CASSESGGYYGYTF TGTGCCAGCAGTGAATCCGGGGGCTACTATGGCTACACCTTC
TRBJ2-7 NA TRBV18 TRBD1 CASSQRGRSEQYF TGTGCCAGTTCTCAGAGGGGGCGGTCGGAGCAGTACTTC
TRBJ2-3 NA TRBV25-1 NA CASSTDRKVTDTQYF TGTGCCAGCAGTACCGACAGGAAGGTCACAGATACGCAGTATTTT